The 4 T cell receptor beta chains listed next were all sequenced from one sample in a study of T-cell reconstitution after alpha-beta-depleted transplantation in children. TCRbeta library preparation incorporated unique molecular identifiers. One entry per CDR3 protein results from TCRdb running MiXCR on the PCR reads. Among 360,000 or so distinct CDR3 sequences listed, about a fifth were seen once. This material consisted of PBMCs from the stem cell graft donor, taken from the stem cell graft. These receptors were taken from a human donor who donated a stem cell graft to a child with acute myeloid leukemia.

This chain uses TRBV4-1 with TRBJ2-5, with 7 bases lining up with TRBD1. The V segment lost 1 base and the J segment 4 bases; nucleotides outside the gene matches: 6. The CDR3 totals 15 residues. Germline loops: CDR1 MGHRA, CDR2 YSYEKL. The CDR3 here is CASSQGGQVAETQYF. CDR3 coding DNA: TGCGCCAGCAGCCAAGGCGGACAGGTCGCAGAGACCCAGTACTTC.

Many counts were recorded for this clonotype. The rearrangement uses TRBV10-3 and TRBJ1-3, with 7 nucleotides matching TRBD1. The germline CDR1 and CDR2 sequences are ENHRY and SYGVKD. The junction had 9 bases not matched to a gene; V was cut back by 7 bases and J by 0 bases. The CDR3 sequence is 16 residues long. The CDR3 DNA is TGTGCCATCACCAATGGACAGGACCACTCTGGAAACACCATATATTTT. Its translation is CAITNGQDHSGNTIYF.

This clonotype was observed at least ten times. CDR3 sequence: CSVNLAGGIYNEQFF. The CDR3 DNA reads as TGCAGCGTTAACCTAGCGGGAGGGATTTACAATGAGCAGTTCTTC. This chain connects TRBV29-1 to TRBJ2-1; 12 nucleotides agree with TRBD2. The CDR3 is 15 residues long. In germline, CDR1 is SQVTM, CDR2 ANQGSEA. The V segment lost 5 bases and the J segment 4 bases; nucleotides outside the gene matches: 6.

This clonotype was counted at least ten times. The gene calls are TRBV29-1 and TRBJ2-7, with 7 nucleotides matching TRBD1. Germline values: CDR1 SQVTM, CDR2 ANQGSEA. The CDR3 sequence is 14 residues long. V shed 1 base, J shed 3 bases, and the junction held 6 bases outside the gene matches. In DNA, the CDR3 is TGCAGCGTTGAAGTTTTGGCAGGGGGCTACGAGCAGTACTTC. This codes for CSVEVLAGGYEQYF.